This TCR beta chain was captured by sequencing in a study of T cells in Graves' hyperthyroidism and ophthalmopathy. Notes on the study in general: Ophthalmopathy, as predicted by the model, came a median roughly 6.5 months after the prediction.

From RNA transcripts, TCR beta CDR3 regions were amplified. A set of HTBI primers served as the primers for a first-round RT-PCR of the TCR CDR3. TCRdb fed the multiplex PCR reads into MiXCR, producing one record per CDR3 protein. The table has about 840,000 distinct CDR3 sequences, 35% to 40% seen once. There are many counts of this clonotype. The antigen is undetermined. J was trimmed by 4 bases and V by 7 bases; bases with no gene match: 9. CDR3 length equals 14 residues. In germline, CDR1 is LNHDA, CDR2 SQIVND (reference sequence). This sequence was found in a man younger than 30 with Graves' hyperthyroidism. Material for sequencing was blood. The rearrangement joins TRBV19 to TRBJ1-2; TRBD1 matches 7 bases. Here the CDR3 reads CASTRTGSGYGYTF. In nucleotides, the CDR3 is TGTGCCAGTACCCGGACAGGTTCGGGCTATGGCTACACCTTC.